The rows below give T cell receptor beta chains drawn from one sample of a study of cytomegalovirus exposure and HLA in healthy donors. TCRdb's table, derived via immunoSEQ multiplex PCR, lists solely in-frame clones and lacks some. The top ten clones hold 3% to 3.5% of a sample with about 130,000 clones, approximately 80% of them seen once. The sequenced sample consisted of PBMCs. Receptors originate from a male donor in good health and CMV-seronegative. CDR3s leave out the opening cysteine and the closing phenylalanine or tryptophan.

v_call,j_call,cdr3_aa
TRBV6-1,TRBJ2-3,ASIFGVTSTDTQY
TRBV7-2,TRBJ1-3,ASSSRQGRLISGNTIY
TRBV7-2,TRBJ2-7,ASSLRLAGTSYEQY
TRBV5-6,TRBJ1-3,ASSTEGQGARGNTIY
TRBV19,TRBJ1-1,ASSIRREAFNTEAF
TRBV4-2,TRBJ1-4,ASSQPTGEKLF
TRBV7-9,TRBJ2-5,ASSDLTGARSQY
TRBV4-3,TRBJ1-2,ASSQEQRQGVGGYT
TRBV9,TRBJ1-6,ASSGTGTSNSPLH
TRBV10-3,TRBJ2-5,AISARMIETQY
TRBV2,TRBJ1-4,ASIIHPAQTNEKLF
TRBV6-5,TRBJ2-7,ASSSSLGEQY
TRBV28,.,ASSLGGIPSYEQY
TRBV30,TRBJ2-6,ACSPGANVLT
TRBV7-9,TRBJ1-2,SSTFRGAPTPLHGYT
TRBV6-4,TRBJ2-7,ASSDTTGVGKQY
TRBV10-3,TRBJ2-7,AISDAGADEQY
TRBV4-1,TRBJ2-1,ASSAGPYNEQF
TRBV5-6,TRBJ2-4,ASSFWALIAKNIQY
TRBV4-1,TRBJ2-7,ASSPLTGTIYEQY
TRBV5-4,TRBJ2-5,ASSPAGVQETQY
TRBV5-5,TRBJ2-5,ASSRPTSGGPKETQY
TRBV25-1,TRBJ2-2,ASSGQGATGELF
TRBV5-6,TRBJ2-2,ASSTPGQDFGLWTGELF
TRBV2,TRBJ1-4,ASSGAAANEKLF
TRBV10-2,TRBJ2-7,ASSESLGPVGHEQY
TRBV6-1,TRBJ1-1,ASSPGTGIFTEAF
TRBV7-9,TRBJ1-2,ASSPTGPDGYT
TRBV18,TRBJ1-5,ASSNGNSNQPQH
TRBV27,TRBJ1-5,ASSLTTLADQPQH
TRBV5-1,TRBJ2-2,ASSWGDHNTGELF
TRBV15,TRBJ2-7,ATSRGQGLRIAYEQY
TRBV6-5,TRBJ1-5,ASSTRDSDQPQH
TRBV6-1,TRBJ2-1,ASMARGIYNEQF
TRBV9,TRBJ2-2,ASSRTGANTGELF
TRBV4-3,TRBJ1-3,ASSQDGMRNTIY